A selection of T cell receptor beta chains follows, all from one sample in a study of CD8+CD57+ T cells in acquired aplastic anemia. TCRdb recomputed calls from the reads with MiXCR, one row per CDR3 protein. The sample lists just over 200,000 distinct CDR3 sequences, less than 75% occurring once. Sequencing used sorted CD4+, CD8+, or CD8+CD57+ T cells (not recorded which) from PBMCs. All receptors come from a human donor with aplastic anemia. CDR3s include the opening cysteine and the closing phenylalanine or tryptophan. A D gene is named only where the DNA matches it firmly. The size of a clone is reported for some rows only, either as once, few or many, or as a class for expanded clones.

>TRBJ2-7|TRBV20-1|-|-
CSARASSYEQYF
TGCAGTGCTAGAGCGTCCTCCTACGAGCAGTACTTC
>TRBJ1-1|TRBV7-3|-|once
CASSFQSGLLTEAFF
TGTGCCAGCAGCTTCCAGTCAGGGCTTCTCACTGAAGCTTTCTTT
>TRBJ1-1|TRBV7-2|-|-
CARSERGVTEAFF
TGTGCCCGCAGTGAAAGGGGAGTCACTGAAGCTTTCTTT
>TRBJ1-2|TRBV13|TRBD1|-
CASSWGQGIGYTF
TGTGCCAGCAGCTGGGGACAGGGTATAGGCTACACCTTC
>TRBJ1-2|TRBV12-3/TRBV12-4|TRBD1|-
CASSLGGTGVYTF
TGTGCCAGCAGTTTAGGGGGGACAGGGGTGTATACCTTC
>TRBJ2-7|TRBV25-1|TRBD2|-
CASRASGSYEQYF
TGTGCCAGCAGAGCTAGCGGGAGCTACGAGCAGTACTTC
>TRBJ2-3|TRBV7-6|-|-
CASSLMRSTDTQYF
TGTGCCAGCAGCTTAATGAGGAGCACAGATACGCAGTATTTT
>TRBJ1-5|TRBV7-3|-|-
CASSPSAGQPQHF
TGTGCCAGCAGCCCAAGTGCGGGTCAGCCCCAGCATTTT
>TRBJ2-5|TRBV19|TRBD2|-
CASSMIGLAAQETQYF
TGTGCCAGTAGTATGATCGGACTAGCGGCCCAAGAGACCCAGTACTTC
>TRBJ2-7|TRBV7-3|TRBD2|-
CAIHVGSGGPTYEQYF
TGTGCCATCCACGTGGGGAGCGGGGGGCCCACCTACGAGCAGTACTTC
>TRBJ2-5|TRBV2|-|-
CARGGRGYQETQYF
TGTGCCAGGGGGGGGCGGGGCTACCAAGAGACCCAGTACTTC
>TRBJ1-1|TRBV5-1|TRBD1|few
CASSRQGKDTEAFF
TGCGCCAGCAGTCGACAGGGAAAGGACACTGAAGCTTTCTTT
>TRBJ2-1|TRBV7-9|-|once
CASSRRDPTNEQFF
TGTGCCAGCAGCCGTCGGGACCCGACGAATGAGCAGTTCTTC
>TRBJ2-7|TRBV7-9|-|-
CASSLSDNYEQYF
TGTGCCAGCAGCTTATCCGACAACTACGAGCAGTACTTC
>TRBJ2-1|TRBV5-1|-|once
CASSSQGPNNEQFF
TGCGCCAGCAGCTCACAGGGTCCGAACAATGAGCAGTTCTTC
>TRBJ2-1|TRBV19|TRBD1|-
CASSIIGTGTTDEQFF
TGTGCCAGTAGTATCATCGGGACAGGTACGACGGATGAGCAGTTCTTC
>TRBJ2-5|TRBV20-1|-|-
CSASEAGETQYF
TGCAGTGCTAGCGAGGCAGGAGAGACCCAGTACTTC
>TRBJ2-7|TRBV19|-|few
CASSSVESRVEQYF
TGTGCCAGTAGTTCTGTGGAGTCGAGGGTCGAGCAGTACTTC
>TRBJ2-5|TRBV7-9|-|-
CASLKPGKETQYF
TGTGCCAGCCTTAAACCGGGAAAGGAGACCCAGTACTTC
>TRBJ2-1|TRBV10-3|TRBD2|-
CAIREGTSGVYNEQFF
TGTGCCATCAGGGAAGGGACTAGCGGGGTCTACAATGAGCAGTTCTTC
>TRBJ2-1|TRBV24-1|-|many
CATASYDNEQFF
TGTGCCACCGCCTCTTATGACAATGAGCAGTTCTTC
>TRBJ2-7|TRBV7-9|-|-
CASSFPSTGSYEQYF
TGTGCCAGCAGCTTCCCCAGTACAGGTTCCTACGAGCAGTACTTC
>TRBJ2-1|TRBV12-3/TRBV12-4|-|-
CASSQSDHNEQFF
TGTGCCAGCAGTCAAAGTGACCACAATGAGCAGTTCTTC
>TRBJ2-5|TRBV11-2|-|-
CASSLIHSQETQYF
TGTGCCAGCAGCTTAATACATAGTCAAGAGACCCAGTACTTC
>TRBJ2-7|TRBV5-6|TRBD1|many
CASSVGQGPEQYF
TGTGCCAGCAGCGTTGGACAGGGCCCCGAGCAGTACTTC
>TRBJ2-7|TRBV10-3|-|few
CAISELGGTAYEQYF
TGTGCCATCAGTGAGTTAGGAGGGACAGCCTACGAGCAGTACTTC
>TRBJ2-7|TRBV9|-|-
CASSPGGGLSYEQYF
TGTGCCAGCAGCCCCGGTGGGGGCCTTTCCTACGAGCAGTACTTC
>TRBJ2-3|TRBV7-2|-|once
CASSFARSGMSGPDTQYF
TGTGCCAGCAGCTTTGCAAGGTCGGGGATGTCAGGCCCAGATACGCAGTATTTT
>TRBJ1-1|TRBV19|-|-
CASSIVSTALNTEAFF
TGTGCCAGTAGTATAGTATCGACAGCCCTAAACACTGAAGCTTTCTTT
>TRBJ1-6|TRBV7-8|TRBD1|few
CASRSDRGPSPLHF
TGTGCCAGCAGATCGGACAGGGGGCCTTCACCCCTCCACTTT
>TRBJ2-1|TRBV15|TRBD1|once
CATNPGGSQAYNEQFF
TGTGCCACCAACCCAGGGGGCTCTCAAGCTTACAATGAGCAGTTCTTC
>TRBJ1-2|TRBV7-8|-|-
CASSSNQRWNGYTF
TGTGCCAGCAGTTCTAACCAGCGTTGGAATGGCTACACCTTC
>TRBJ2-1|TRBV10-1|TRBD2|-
CASSGGLADEQFF
TGCGCCAGCAGTGGGGGACTAGCAGATGAGCAGTTCTTC
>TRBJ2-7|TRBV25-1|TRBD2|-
CASSERAGGLPEQYF
TGTGCCAGCAGTGAACGAGCGGGAGGGCTTCCGGAGCAGTACTTC
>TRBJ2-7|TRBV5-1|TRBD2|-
CASSPGTTTLSYEQYF
TGTGCCAGCAGCCCCGGGACTACCACTCTCTCCTACGAGCAGTACTTC
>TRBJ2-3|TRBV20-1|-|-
CSARDQGDTQYF
TGCAGTGCTAGAGATCAGGGGGATACGCAGTATTTT
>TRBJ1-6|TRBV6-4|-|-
CASSYGGGGPRSPLHF
TGTGCCAGCAGTTACGGAGGGGGAGGACCCAGATCACCCCTCCACTTT
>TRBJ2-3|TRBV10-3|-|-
CAISGDLQGRTDTQYF
TGTGCCATCAGTGGGGACTTACAGGGTCGCACAGATACGCAGTATTTT
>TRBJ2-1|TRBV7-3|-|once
CASSRSDGAVGEQFF
TGTGCCAGCAGCCGTTCTGATGGCGCCGTCGGTGAGCAGTTCTTC
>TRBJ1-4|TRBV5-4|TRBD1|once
CASSPRRQGREKLFF
TGTGCCAGCAGCCCAAGGAGACAGGGCAGGGAAAAACTGTTTTTT
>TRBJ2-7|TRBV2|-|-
CASSPPSYEQYF
TGTGCCAGCAGCCCACCTTCCTACGAGCAGTACTTC
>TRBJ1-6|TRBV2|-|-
CASSRQGAAGNSPLHF
TGTGCCAGTAGCCGACAAGGCGCAGCGGGTAATTCACCCCTCCACTTT
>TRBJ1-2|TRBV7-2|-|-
CASSLRTYGYTF
TGTGCCAGCAGCTTAAGGACCTATGGCTACACCTTC
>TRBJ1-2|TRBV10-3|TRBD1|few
CAISESDRGYGYTF
TGTGCCATCAGTGAGTCGGACAGGGGGTATGGCTACACCTTC
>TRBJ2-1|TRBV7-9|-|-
CASSRRPAALDNEQFF
TGTGCTAGCAGCCGAAGGCCAGCGGCCCTCGACAATGAGCAGTTCTTC
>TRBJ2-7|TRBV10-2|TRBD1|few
CASKGQGFTSEQYF
TGCGCCAGCAAGGGACAGGGATTTACAAGCGAGCAGTACTTC
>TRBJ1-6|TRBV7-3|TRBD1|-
CAGSLGGTGVSPLHF
TGTGCCGGCAGCTTGGGCGGGACAGGGGTTTCACCCCTCCACTTT
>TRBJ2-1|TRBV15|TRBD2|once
CATSSPSGGAGNEQFF
TGTGCCACCAGCAGCCCTAGCGGGGGGGCCGGCAATGAGCAGTTCTTC
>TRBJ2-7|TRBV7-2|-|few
CASSFSREQYF
TGTGCCAGCAGCTTTTCCCGCGAGCAGTACTTC
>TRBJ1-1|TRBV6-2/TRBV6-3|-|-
CASSFEAEAFF
TGTGCCAGCAGTTTTGAAGCTGAAGCTTTCTTT
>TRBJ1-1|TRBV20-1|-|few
CSVTRATVVTEAFF
TGCAGTGTCACAAGAGCAACAGTGGTCACTGAAGCTTTCTTT
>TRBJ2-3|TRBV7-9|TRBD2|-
CALAGGVTDTQYF
TGTGCCCTAGCGGGAGGGGTGACAGATACGCAGTATTTT
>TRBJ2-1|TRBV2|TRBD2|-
CASPLAGNPYNEQFF
TGTGCCAGTCCGCTAGCGGGGAACCCCTACAATGAGCAGTTCTTC
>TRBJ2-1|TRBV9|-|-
CASSQDGRNNEQFF
TGTGCCAGCAGCCAAGACGGGAGAAACAATGAGCAGTTCTTC